A selection of T cell receptor beta chains follows, all from one sample in a study of cytomegalovirus exposure and HLA in healthy donors. Profiling relied on immunoSEQ multiplex PCR, and the TCRdb table lists in-frame clones only, not all of them. The profile shows over 150,000 clones, 80% of them singletons. The sequenced sample consisted of PBMCs. The receptors derive from a man younger than 45 in good health and CMV-seronegative. Both conserved end residues are part of each CDR3. Each record gives: D gene, V gene, J gene, clone size, CDR3 protein, CDR3 DNA. The D gene is left open where the match is weak. Where a row states a size, it is once, few, many or the class of an expanded clone; other rows omit it.

D gene: NA; V gene: TRBV14; J gene: TRBJ1-1; clone size: NA; CDR3 protein: CASSQITPKAFF; CDR3 DNA: TGTGCCAGCAGCCAGATTACCCCTAAAGCTTTCTTT
D gene: NA; V gene: TRBV6-1; J gene: TRBJ2-5; clone size: NA; CDR3 protein: CASSSGVSQETQYF; CDR3 DNA: TGTGCCAGCAGCTCAGGGGTCTCCCAAGAGACCCAGTACTTC
D gene: TRBD2; V gene: TRBV5-4; J gene: TRBJ2-1; clone size: NA; CDR3 protein: CASGNGGVSYNEQFF; CDR3 DNA: TGTGCCAGCGGGAACGGGGGGGTGTCCTACAATGAGCAGTTCTTC
D gene: NA; V gene: TRBV11-2; J gene: TRBJ1-1; clone size: NA; CDR3 protein: CASSSGGQGKAFF; CDR3 DNA: TGTGCCAGCAGCTCCGGTGGGCAGGGAAAAGCTTTCTTT
D gene: NA; V gene: TRBV7-6; J gene: TRBJ1-1; clone size: NA; CDR3 protein: CASSLAVDRMNTEAFF; CDR3 DNA: TGTGCCAGCAGCTTAGCTGTAGACAGAATGAACACTGAAGCTTTCTTT
D gene: NA; V gene: TRBV6-5; J gene: TRBJ1-1; clone size: NA; CDR3 protein: CASRTRADEAFF; CDR3 DNA: TGTGCCAGCAGGACCAGGGCGGATGAAGCTTTCTTT
D gene: NA; V gene: TRBV5-4; J gene: TRBJ1-1; clone size: NA; CDR3 protein: CASSPWGGYNTEAFF; CDR3 DNA: TGTGCCAGCAGCCCTTGGGGAGGGTATAACACTGAAGCTTTCTTT
D gene: TRBD1; V gene: TRBV6-1; J gene: TRBJ1-5; clone size: NA; CDR3 protein: CASSEGPGQKNQPQHF; CDR3 DNA: TGTGCCAGCAGTGAAGGGCCGGGACAGAAAAATCAGCCCCAGCATTTT
D gene: NA; V gene: TRBV10-3; J gene: TRBJ2-6; clone size: NA; CDR3 protein: CAISEKENGVLGANVLTF; CDR3 DNA: TGTGCCATCAGTGAGAAAGAAAACGGGGTCCTTGGGGCCAACGTCCTGACTTTC
D gene: NA; V gene: TRBV19; J gene: TRBJ1-4; clone size: once; CDR3 protein: CASSTQTVTNEKLFF; CDR3 DNA: TGTGCCAGTAGTACCCAGACTGTTACTAATGAAAAACTGTTTTTT
D gene: TRBD1; V gene: TRBV2; J gene: TRBJ2-5; clone size: once; CDR3 protein: CASTRGLGETQYF; CDR3 DNA: TGTGCCAGCACCAGGGGGCTCGGGGAGACCCAGTACTTC
D gene: TRBD2; V gene: TRBV2; J gene: TRBJ2-1; clone size: few; CDR3 protein: CASSLSPWTSGFNEQFF; CDR3 DNA: TGTGCCAGCAGTTTGTCCCCCTGGACTAGCGGATTTAATGAGCAGTTCTTC
D gene: NA; V gene: TRBV6-4; J gene: TRBJ2-2; clone size: NA; CDR3 protein: CASSTGPGANTGELFF; CDR3 DNA: TGTGCCAGCAGTACGGGTCCAGGGGCTAACACCGGGGAGCTGTTTTTT
D gene: NA; V gene: TRBV14; J gene: TRBJ1-6; clone size: NA; CDR3 protein: CASSPRQVGPLHF; CDR3 DNA: TGTGCCAGCAGCCCGCGACAGGTGGGACCCCTCCACTTT
D gene: TRBD2; V gene: TRBV30; J gene: TRBJ2-3; clone size: NA; CDR3 protein: CAWSLLAGEDTQYF; CDR3 DNA: TGTGCCTGGAGCTTACTAGCGGGGGAAGATACGCAGTATTTT
D gene: NA; V gene: TRBV19; J gene: TRBJ1-2; clone size: NA; CDR3 protein: CASSMGATGGYTF; CDR3 DNA: TGTGCCAGTAGTATGGGGGCGACCGGTGGCTACACCTTC
D gene: TRBD2; V gene: TRBV5-1; J gene: TRBJ2-3; clone size: NA; CDR3 protein: CASGAGVGPDTQYF; CDR3 DNA: TGCGCCAGCGGCGCGGGAGTGGGGCCAGATACGCAGTATTTT
D gene: TRBD1; V gene: TRBV27; J gene: TRBJ1-2; clone size: NA; CDR3 protein: CASSSSGQGAPFYGYTF; CDR3 DNA: TGTGCCAGCAGTTCCTCGGGACAGGGGGCTCCTTTCTATGGCTACACCTTC
D gene: NA; V gene: TRBV30; J gene: TRBJ1-5; clone size: NA; CDR3 protein: CAWSTGHNQPQHF; CDR3 DNA: TGTGCCTGGAGTACAGGTCACAATCAGCCCCAGCATTTT
D gene: TRBD1; V gene: TRBV7-9; J gene: TRBJ1-2; clone size: NA; CDR3 protein: CASSPDRGYGYTF; CDR3 DNA: TGTGCCAGCAGCCCTGACAGGGGGTATGGCTACACCTTC
D gene: NA; V gene: TRBV19; J gene: TRBJ2-2; clone size: NA; CDR3 protein: CASSIDTGTGELFF; CDR3 DNA: TGTGCCAGTAGTATAGATACCGGCACCGGGGAGCTGTTTTTT
D gene: NA; V gene: TRBV5-4; J gene: TRBJ2-5; clone size: NA; CDR3 protein: CASSPGGRAAIQETQYF; CDR3 DNA: TGTGCCAGCAGCCCAGGAGGTCGAGCGGCTATACAAGAGACCCAGTACTTC
D gene: NA; V gene: TRBV4-3; J gene: TRBJ1-2; clone size: NA; CDR3 protein: CASSQVRGDGYTF; CDR3 DNA: TGCGCCAGCAGCCAAGTCCGGGGGGACGGCTACACCTTC
D gene: TRBD1; V gene: TRBV5-1; J gene: TRBJ1-2; clone size: NA; CDR3 protein: CASSLDFGGQSDGYTF; CDR3 DNA: TGCGCCAGCAGCTTGGATTTCGGGGGACAGTCGGATGGCTACACCTTC
D gene: TRBD2; V gene: TRBV6-5; J gene: TRBJ2-7; clone size: few; CDR3 protein: CASSSAGEIYEQYF; CDR3 DNA: TGTGCCAGCAGCTCTGCGGGAGAGATCTACGAGCAGTACTTC
D gene: NA; V gene: TRBV19; J gene: TRBJ2-2; clone size: NA; CDR3 protein: CASSLDSAWELFF; CDR3 DNA: TGTGCCAGTAGTTTGGACTCGGCTTGGGAGCTGTTTTTT
D gene: NA; V gene: TRBV5-1; J gene: TRBJ1-2; clone size: NA; CDR3 protein: CASRIPSGDYGYTF; CDR3 DNA: TGCGCCAGCAGGATACCGTCGGGGGACTATGGCTACACCTTC
D gene: NA; V gene: TRBV28; J gene: TRBJ1-1; clone size: NA; CDR3 protein: CAATGQHTEAFF; CDR3 DNA: TGTGCCGCTACTGGACAGCACACTGAAGCTTTCTTT
D gene: NA; V gene: TRBV28; J gene: TRBJ2-4; clone size: NA; CDR3 protein: CASSLDSRNIQYF; CDR3 DNA: TGTGCCAGCAGTTTGGACAGTAGGAACATTCAGTACTTC
D gene: TRBD1; V gene: TRBV27; J gene: TRBJ2-2; clone size: NA; CDR3 protein: CASSSRDRGHGELFF; CDR3 DNA: TGTGCCAGCAGTTCCCGGGACAGGGGTCACGGGGAGCTGTTTTTT
D gene: NA; V gene: TRBV28; J gene: TRBJ2-3; clone size: NA; CDR3 protein: CASSLVRGSTDTQYF; CDR3 DNA: TGTGCCAGCAGTTTGGTGAGGGGGAGCACAGATACGCAGTATTTT
D gene: NA; V gene: TRBV5-8; J gene: TRBJ2-7; clone size: few; CDR3 protein: CASSLFSQGTYEQYF; CDR3 DNA: TGTGCCAGCAGCTTGTTCTCACAGGGCACCTACGAGCAGTACTTC
D gene: TRBD1; V gene: TRBV19; J gene: TRBJ1-1; clone size: NA; CDR3 protein: CASSIGPDRGEAFF; CDR3 DNA: TGTGCCAGTAGTATAGGCCCGGACAGGGGAGAAGCTTTCTTT
D gene: NA; V gene: TRBV27; J gene: TRBJ2-5; clone size: NA; CDR3 protein: CASSLGPGWETQYF; CDR3 DNA: TGTGCCAGCAGTTTAGGGCCAGGGTGGGAGACCCAGTACTTC
D gene: NA; V gene: TRBV27; J gene: TRBJ2-1; clone size: NA; CDR3 protein: CASSLRGASYNEQFF; CDR3 DNA: TGTGCCAGCAGTTTACGGGGGGCTTCGTACAATGAGCAGTTCTTC
D gene: TRBD1; V gene: TRBV7-2; J gene: TRBJ1-5; clone size: NA; CDR3 protein: CASSLTGGFDQPQHF; CDR3 DNA: TGTGCCAGCAGCTTAACAGGGGGCTTCGATCAGCCCCAGCATTTT
D gene: TRBD1; V gene: TRBV5-3; J gene: TRBJ1-2; clone size: NA; CDR3 protein: CARRPARDSSLNGYTF; CDR3 DNA: TGTGCCAGAAGGCCCGCTCGGGACAGTTCCCTCAATGGCTACACCTTC
D gene: NA; V gene: TRBV7-9; J gene: TRBJ1-1; clone size: NA; CDR3 protein: CASRTSEGAFF; CDR3 DNA: TGTGCCAGCAGAACCTCCGAGGGAGCTTTCTTT
D gene: TRBD2; V gene: TRBV2; J gene: TRBJ2-3; clone size: NA; CDR3 protein: CASRMKIAGVASDTQYF; CDR3 DNA: TGTGCCAGCCGTATGAAAATAGCGGGAGTTGCATCAGATACGCAGTATTTT
D gene: TRBD2; V gene: TRBV27; J gene: TRBJ2-7; clone size: once; CDR3 protein: CASSRILAGRDHKQYF; CDR3 DNA: TGTGCCAGCAGTAGAATACTAGCGGGCCGTGACCACAAGCAGTACTTC
D gene: TRBD1; V gene: TRBV13; J gene: TRBJ1-4; clone size: NA; CDR3 protein: CASSAPRTGEEKLLF; CDR3 DNA: TGTGCCAGCAGCGCCCCTCGGACAGGGGAGGAAAAACTGCTTTTT
D gene: NA; V gene: TRBV5-1; J gene: TRBJ2-3; clone size: NA; CDR3 protein: CASSLGLPGWAPSTDTQYF; CDR3 DNA: TGCGCCAGCAGCTTGGGTCTTCCAGGGTGGGCCCCGAGCACAGATACGCAGTATTTT